What follows are 7 T cell receptor beta chains derived from one specimen sequenced in a study of blood T cells in healthy people across ages. Next came a second PCR, run for about 6 to 12 cycles, which used a sample-barcoded 5' primer along with a J-beta primer mix. TCRdb reanalysed the 5' RACE reads using MiXCR and keeps one entry per CDR3 protein. Here the sample spans roughly 1,700,000 distinct CDR3 sequences, over 25% being singletons. The material sequenced was blood. All receptors derive from a woman in her thirties in good health.

This clonotype appeared many times. This rearrangement joins TRBV6-1 to TRBJ2-7; no clear D gene. Deletions cut 8 bases from V and 0 bases from J, with 8 bases between. The CDR3 runs 12 residues. Germline CDR1 is MNHNS and CDR2 is SASEGT. CDR3 region: CASDQSSYEQYF. The CDR3 DNA follows: TGTGCCAGCGATCAGAGCTCCTACGAGCAGTACTTC.

This clonotype was counted only a few times. This chain links TRBV5-1 with TRBJ2-3; 10 bases match TRBD1. The CDR3 covers 15 residues. From germline, CDR1 is SGHRS and CDR2 YFSETQ. J gave up 2 bases and V 4 bases, and 4 bases lay outside the gene matches. CDR3 sequence (DNA): TGCGCCAGCAGCAAGGGACAGGGGAACACAGATACGCAGTATTTT. Translated, it gives CASSKGQGNTDTQYF. The full variable domain, rest sourced from reference TRBV5-1 and TRBJ2-3, is KAGVTQTPRYLIKTRGQQVTLSCSPISGHRSVSWYQQTPGQGLQFLFEYFSETQRNKGNFPGRFSGRQFSNSRSEMNVSTLELGDSALYLCASSKGQGNTDTQYFGPGTRLTVL.

The V gene is TRBV7-7, the J gene TRBJ2-5; 9 positions agree with TRBD2. The CDR3 runs to 16 residues. Trimming at V came to 2 bases and at J to 4 bases, leaving 8 bases not matched to a gene. Germline V gene lookup returns CDR1 SSHAT and CDR2 FNYEAQ (reference sequence). Here the CDR3 reads CASSLTVAGGRETQYF. The CDR3 coding sequence is TGTGCCAGCAGCTTAACGGTGGCGGGGGGGCGAGAGACCCAGTACTTC.

This clonotype was observed at least ten times. The chain is built from TRBV27 and TRBJ2-1; tentatively, D is TRBD1 (6 bases). The germline gives CDR1 MNHEY, CDR2 SMNVEV (reference sequence). The CDR3 contains 15 residues. V was cut by 5 bases and J by 7 bases, with 18 bases left in between. CDR3 loop: CASSLRGIRSNEQFF. The CDR3 bases are TGTGCCAGCAGTCTAAGGGGGATAAGATCGAATGAGCAGTTCTTC.

The V call is TRBV7-9, the J call TRBJ2-3; 15 nucleotides align to TRBD2. The V and J ends lost 5 bases and 5 bases, in that order; junction bases with no gene match: 8. Germline V CDR1 and CDR2: SEHNR, FQNEAQ (reference sequence). This CDR3 region has 17 residues. DNA of the CDR3: TGTGCCAGCAGCCCTGGACTAGCGGGAGGGCTCATAGATACGCAGTATTTT. This encodes CASSPGLAGGLIDTQYF. Variable domain in full (rest from reference TRBV7-9 and TRBJ2-3): DTGVSQNPRHKITKRGQNVTFRCDPISEHNRLYWYRQTLGQGPEFLTYFQNEAQLEKSRLLSDRFSAERPKGSFSTLEIQRTEQGDSAMYLCASSPGLAGGLIDTQYFGPGTRLTVL.

V gene TRBV20-1 combines with J gene TRBJ1-6, with unresolved D. Trimming removed 7 bases from V and 8 bases from J, with 15 bases in between. CDR1 and CDR2 (germline): DFQATT, SNEGSKA (reference sequence). There are 13 residues in the CDR3. CDR3 region: CSVQREGDSPLHF. The CDR3 DNA sequence: TGCAGTGTACAGCGGGAGGGCGATTCACCCCTCCACTTT.

In its sample, this clonotype was seen a few times. V gene TRBV24-1 combines with J gene TRBJ2-1; 8 bases line up with TRBD1. CDR1 is KGHDR, CDR2 SFDVKD, per germline. The CDR3 has 13 residues. The J segment lost 3 bases and the V segment lost 12 bases, leaving 6 bases of the junction unmatched. The CDR3 here is CAVRDRSYNEQFF. DNA for the CDR3: TGTGCCGTCCGGGACAGGAGCTACAATGAGCAGTTCTTC.